One and the same sample provided the 23 T cell receptor beta chains below, sequenced in a study of T cells in Graves' hyperthyroidism and ophthalmopathy. Researchers amplified the TCR beta CDR3 regions from RNA transcripts. Using the HTBI primer set, a first-round RT-PCR was run on the TCR CDR3. MiXCR, applied by TCRdb to the multiplex PCR reads, yields one record per CDR3 protein. The sample holds 550,000 to 700,000 distinct CDR3 sequences, approximately 15% seen once. Source material: blood. The source is a woman aged 40 to 50 with Graves' ophthalmopathy.

V is TRBV5-1 and J is TRBJ1-2; D is undetermined. This CDR3 spans 14 amino acids. Per the germline V gene, CDR1 is SGHRS and CDR2 is YFSETQ. Trimming removed 0 bases at V and 4 bases at J, with 10 bases between. The CDR3 sequence: CASSLGQAGYGYTF. CDR3 DNA sequence: TGCGCCAGCAGCTTGGGACAAGCCGGCTATGGCTACACCTTC.

This clonotype showed up many times. J is TRBJ2-5 and V is TRBV27, with a weak D call TRBD2 (5 bases). The germline CDR1 and CDR2 sequences are MNHEY and SMNVEV (reference sequence). This CDR3 comprises 14 residues. Trimming cost V 4 bases and J 4 bases, with 13 bases left between them. The CDR3 sequence is CASSSRIEGETQYF. As DNA, the CDR3 is TGTGCCAGCAGTTCGAGAATCGAGGGAGAGACCCAGTACTTC.

The sample holds many counts of this clonotype. The rearrangement uses TRBV20-1 and TRBJ2-7; D perhaps matches TRBD2 (6 bases). The CDR3 consists of 14 residues. In germline, CDR1 is DFQATT, CDR2 SNEGSKA (reference sequence). V lost 3 bases, J lost 0 bases, and 12 bases lay in between. The CDR3 coding sequence is TGCAGTGCTAGGGGGGACTTAAGCTCCTACGAGCAGTACTTC. It yields the protein CSARGDLSSYEQYF.

This clonotype has ten or more counts. This chain connects TRBV9 to TRBJ1-1; 9 nucleotides align to TRBD1. CDR3 length equals 19 residues. Germline loops: CDR1 SGDLS, CDR2 YYNGEE. V was pared by 4 bases and J by 2 bases, with 18 bases of the junction left unmatched. The CDR3 sequence is CASSPTPQGAMDGNTEAFF. In DNA form, the CDR3 reads TGTGCCAGCAGCCCAACCCCACAGGGGGCGATGGACGGAAACACTGAAGCTTTCTTT.

This clonotype was counted between two and nine times. J is TRBJ2-4 and V is TRBV15; no clear D. Trimming shortened V by 1 base and J by 9 bases, and 7 bases separated the two germline ends. CDR3 size: 12 residues. The germline V gene encodes CDR1 LNHNV and CDR2 YYDKDF (reference sequence). In nucleotides, the CDR3 is TGTGCCACCAGCAGAGGGGTAGGCATTCAGTACTTC. This gives the protein CATSRGVGIQYF.

This clonotype was counted ten times or more. The chain uses TRBV27 and TRBJ2-2; D uncertain. Trimming left V 5 bases short and J 4 bases short, with 8 bases between. Germline lookup yields CDR1 MNHEY and CDR2 SMNVEV (reference sequence). The CDR3 has 13 amino acids. The CDR3 loop reads CASSRDFTGELFF. CDR3 DNA: TGTGCCAGCAGTAGAGACTTCACCGGGGAGCTGTTTTTT.

This clonotype was seen ten or more times. This sequence joins TRBV19 and TRBJ1-5; 7 bases are a match to TRBD1. V shed 3 bases, J shed 7 bases, and the junction held 12 bases outside the gene matches. The CDR3 is 16 amino acids. Germline assignment: CDR1 LNHDA and CDR2 SQIVND (reference sequence). The CDR3 spells CASSMGTVFRRQPQHF. For the CDR3, the DNA is TGTGCCAGTAGTATGGGGACAGTCTTTAGGCGACAGCCCCAGCATTTT.

This clonotype was detected a few times. The J gene is TRBJ2-7, the V gene TRBV5-1; a weak D match, TRBD2 (7 bases). Germline V gene sequence: CDR1 SGHRS, CDR2 YFSETQ. This CDR3 region has 20 residues. V lost 3 bases and J 3 bases, leaving 31 bases between the germline ends. CDR3 residues: CASSYSSGLLTTRGVYEQYF. The DNA of the CDR3 is TGCGCCAGCAGCTACTCTAGCGGATTACTCACTACAAGGGGGGTCTACGAGCAGTACTTC. Filled out from reference TRBV5-1 and TRBJ2-7, the complete variable domain reads KAGVTQTPRYLIKTRGQQVTLSCSPISGHRSVSWYQQTPGQGLQFLFEYFSETQRNKGNFPGRFSGRQFSNSRSEMNVSTLELGDSALYLCASSYSSGLLTTRGVYEQYFGPGTRLTVT.

The rearrangement uses TRBV20-1 and TRBJ1-6, with 10 bases identical to TRBD1. CDR1 DFQATT and CDR2 SNEGSKA come from the germline V gene (reference sequence). The CDR3 consists of 14 residues. The V segment lost 5 bases and the J segment 5 bases; nucleotides outside the gene matches: 3. CDR3: CSAPGQGNNSPLHF. The CDR3 DNA reads as TGCAGTGCTCCGGGACAGGGGAATAATTCACCCCTCCACTTT.

This clonotype appeared many times. The chain links TRBV2 to TRBJ2-5; no firm D call. Germline V gene lookup returns CDR1 SNHLY and CDR2 FYNNEI. CDR3 length equals 14 residues. V lost 1 base and J 0 bases, leaving 6 bases between the germline ends. CDR3 residues: CASSEGHNQETQYF. CDR3 bases: TGTGCCAGCAGTGAAGGGCACAACCAAGAGACCCAGTACTTC. The complete variable domain, with remaining parts taken from reference TRBV2 and TRBJ2-5, reads EPEVTQTPSHQVTQMGQEVILRCVPISNHLYFYWYRQILGQKVEFLVSFYNNEISEKSEIFDDQFSVERPDGSNFTLKIRSTKLEDSAMYFCASSEGHNQETQYFGPGTRLLVL.

This clonotype was observed a few times. The chain recombines TRBV12-3 or TRBV12-4 with TRBJ1-2, with no clear D. V was cut by 4 bases and J by 3 bases, with 6 bases left in between. The CDR3 covers 12 residues. The CDR3 region is CASSYIDYGYTF. For the CDR3, the DNA is TGTGCCAGCAGTTACATTGACTATGGCTACACCTTC.

A few counts support this clonotype. A much more abundant neighbour one base away suggests this may be a read error. The rearrangement links TRBV6-1 to TRBJ2-1; D remains ambiguous. Per the germline V gene, CDR1 is MNHNS and CDR2 is SASEGT. V dropped 4 bases and J dropped 10 bases, with 8 bases sitting between them. CDR3 length: 11 residues. The CDR3 here is CASSVQYEQFF. CDR3 bases: TGTGCCAGCAGTGTGCAGTACGAGCAGTTCTTC.

This clonotype showed up just a few times. The chain has TRBV3-1 and TRBJ1-2; D possibly corresponds to TRBD1 (6 bases). CDR1 is LGHDT and CDR2 is YNNKEL in the germline V gene (reference sequence). CDR3 length: 14 residues. V was cut by 4 bases and J by 4 bases, with 13 bases left in between. CDR3 residues: CASSPRGDTYGYTF. CDR3 bases: TGTGCCAGCAGCCCACGTGGGGACACCTATGGCTACACCTTC.

This clonotype has a count of ten or more. This chain connects TRBV7-2 to TRBJ2-1; D is undetermined. Trimming took 2 bases from V and 0 from J, leaving 8 bases between them. The germline V gene has CDR1 SGHTA and CDR2 FQGNSA. The CDR3 is 15 residues long. The CDR3 coding sequence is TGTGCCAGCAGCTTACAAGAAAGCTCCTACAATGAGCAGTTCTTC. The encoded protein is CASSLQESSYNEQFF.

There are many counts of this clonotype. The chain joins TRBV7-6 to TRBJ2-5; no reliable D call. The CDR3 runs to 18 residues. Trimming left V 1 base short and J 2 bases short, with 20 bases between. Germline loops: CDR1 SGHVS, CDR2 FNYEAQ. The CDR3 loop reads CASSLVMAVATNQETQYF. The CDR3 DNA reads as TGTGCCAGCAGCTTAGTGATGGCGGTGGCCACAAATCAAGAGACCCAGTACTTC.

This clonotype was seen many times. The rearrangement uses TRBV20-1 and TRBJ2-7; a possible D gene is TRBD1 (5 bases). Germline V CDR1 and CDR2: DFQATT, SNEGSKA (reference sequence). There are 14 residues in the CDR3. V was pared by 3 bases and J by 8 bases, with 20 bases between. CDR3 bases: TGCAGTGCTAGTGGTGTGGGGCTTACGGTGAAGCAGTACTTC. Translated, it gives CSASGVGLTVKQYF.

The chain couples TRBV28 to TRBJ1-1; maybe TRBD1 (5 bases). The CDR3 has 17 amino acids. CDR1 and CDR2 from the germline V gene are MDHEN and SYDVKM. Between the trimmed V and J ends, which lost 3 bases and 1 base, there was a span of 18 bases. The CDR3 nucleotides read TGTGCCAGCAGTTTCGAGGCCGCGGGACGGTGGAACACTGAAGCTTTCTTT. Its protein product is CASSFEAAGRWNTEAFF.

This clonotype was recorded a few times. This rearrangement joins TRBV18 to TRBJ2-7; 8 bases match TRBD2. This CDR3 spans 13 amino acids. The V gene's germline CDR1 is KGHSH and CDR2 LQKENI. Trimming removed 3 bases from V and 7 bases from J; junction bases left unmatched: 5. The CDR3 is CASSPTGGWEQYF. The CDR3 nucleotides are TGTGCCAGCTCACCGACGGGAGGGTGGGAGCAGTACTTC. The full variable domain, in which reference TRBV18 and TRBJ2-7 provide the parts outside the CDR3, is NAGVMQNPRHLVRRRGQEARLRCSPMKGHSHVYWYRQLPEEGLKFMVYLQKENIIDESGMPKERFSAEFPKEGPSILRIQQVVRGDSAAYFCASSPTGGWEQYFGPGTRLTVT.

The chain joins TRBV18 to TRBJ2-5; D is possibly TRBD2 (5 bases). From germline, CDR1 is KGHSH and CDR2 LQKENI. The CDR3 is 14 residues long. Trimming removed 2 bases from V and 5 bases from J, with 12 bases in between. CDR3 sequence reads: CASSPVPSWETQYF. DNA of the CDR3: TGTGCCAGCTCACCAGTTCCTAGCTGGGAGACCCAGTACTTC.

V and J are TRBV14 and TRBJ1-2; the match to TRBD1 covers 9 bases. There are 17 residues in the CDR3. The junction had 12 bases not matched to a gene; V was cut back by 4 bases and J by 3 bases. Germline values: CDR1 SGHDN, CDR2 FVKESK. The CDR3 region is CASSPGPPTGGDYGYTF. CDR3 coding DNA: TGTGCCAGCAGCCCCGGACCCCCGACAGGGGGAGACTATGGCTACACCTTC.

This clonotype was seen at least ten times. The chain joins TRBV20-1 to TRBJ2-7; 10 bases are shared with TRBD2. Looked up from germline, CDR1 is DFQATT and CDR2 is SNEGSKA (reference sequence). With 0 bases clipped from V and 0 bases from J, the junction kept 2 bases outside the gene matches. This CDR3 is built from 15 residues. The CDR3 sequence is CSAREASGSSYEQYF. The CDR3 region has the DNA TGCAGTGCTAGAGAGGCTAGCGGGAGCTCCTACGAGCAGTACTTC.

The genes are TRBV5-1 and TRBJ1-1, with 8 bases identical to TRBD1. Losses at the gene ends were 5 bases for V and 4 bases for J; bases not matched to a gene: 10. Germline V lookup: CDR1 SGHRS, CDR2 YFSETQ. This CDR3 has 15 residues. DNA of the CDR3: TGCGCCAGCAGGGCAGGGGGCCCCACGAGCACTGAAGCTTTCTTT. This encodes CASRAGGPTSTEAFF.

This clonotype appeared a few times. A much larger clonotype is one base distant, so this may be a read error. V gene TRBV6-1 combines with J gene TRBJ2-7; the D gene is possibly TRBD1 (6 bases). The CDR3 loop spans 14 amino acids. Germline CDR1 is MNHNS and CDR2 is SASEGT. CDR3: CTSSEGGVAYEQYF. The DNA of the CDR3 is TGTACCAGCAGTGAAGGGGGAGTCGCCTACGAGCAGTACTTC.